This T cell receptor beta chain originates from a study of CD8 T cells in ankylosing spondylitis (dated by TCRdb to about 2017). A note on the overall study: The study set out to find disease-linked TCR variants by profiling T cell receptor beta repertoires in ankylosing spondylitis patients and healthy donors. The full study cohort was made up of about 25 ankylosing spondylitis patients and around 100 healthy donors. Peripheral blood samples were taken, and synovial fluid was additionally collected from ankylosing spondylitis patients.

This clonotype has at least ten counts. Which antigen it targets is not known. Base qualities are not at hand, and no much larger clone is one base apart. Sequencing used an Illumina HiSeq 2500. TCR beta libraries were prepared by quantitative 5'-RACE with molecular barcodes. In the authors' own workflow: A new computational method based on a probabilistic model of VDJ rearrangement was used to identify disease-linked TCR variants. TCRdb passed the public sequencing reads through fastp at Q25 and MiXCR, retaining productive beta sequences. Identical CDR3 proteins give one entry, which carries the most common genes and DNA. None of the V and J calls come from the authors' own analysis; TCRdb made them. Present in this sample are over 100,000 distinct CDR3 sequences, more than 9.5% of which were seen just once. Together, the top ten hold 4.1% of the sample. According to the germline V gene, CDR1 reads SQVTM and CDR2 reads ANQGSEA. Germline trimming: 4 bases from V, 3 bases from J; junction bases outside gene matches: 10. Including the terminal cysteine and phenylalanine, the CDR3 comprises 15 residues. The only DNA kept is the CDR3, 45 bases in frame from the first base.

Summary of the overall study and its limitations: In peripheral blood, the disease-linked clones were found at relatively low frequencies and had a CD8+ phenotype. A TCR beta motif of 7 or 8 highly homologous amino acid variants appeared characteristic of blood from ankylosing spondylitis patients. Some of the motif variants had been reported before in the synovial fluid and blood of reactive arthritis patients, a finding that suggests common disease-initiation mechanisms. Significant enrichment of the disease-linked clones was reported in matched synovial fluid samples from ankylosing spondylitis patients.

The specimen sequenced was blood, either unsorted or a sorted T cell fraction (not recorded which). This receptor was obtained from a female donor with ankylosing spondylitis or in good health (not recorded which). The chain uses TRBV29-1 and TRBJ2-3, with 7 bases matching TRBD2. The CDR3 has the sequence CSVALRLAVTDTQYF. The nucleotides read TGCAGCGTTGCCCTCCGGCTAGCGGTAACAGATACGCAGTATTTT.